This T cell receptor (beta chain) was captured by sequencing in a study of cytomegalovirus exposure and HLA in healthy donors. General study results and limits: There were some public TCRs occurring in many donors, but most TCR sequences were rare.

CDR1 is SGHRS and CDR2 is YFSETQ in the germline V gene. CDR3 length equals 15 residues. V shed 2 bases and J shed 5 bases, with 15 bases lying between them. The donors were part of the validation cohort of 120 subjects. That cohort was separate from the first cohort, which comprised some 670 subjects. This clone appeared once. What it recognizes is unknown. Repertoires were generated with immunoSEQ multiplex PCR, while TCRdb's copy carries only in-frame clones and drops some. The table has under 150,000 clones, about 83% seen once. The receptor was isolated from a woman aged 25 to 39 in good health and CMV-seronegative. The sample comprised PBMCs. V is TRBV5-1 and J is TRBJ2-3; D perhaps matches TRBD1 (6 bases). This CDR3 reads CASSFGRAGEDTQYF. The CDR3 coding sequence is TGCGCCAGCAGCTTTGGAAGGGCAGGGGAAGATACGCAGTATTTT.